This T cell receptor (beta chain) was captured by sequencing in a study of T cell changes during pregnancy in multiple sclerosis. V lost 3 bases, J lost 0 bases, and 5 bases stayed unmatched. The germline gives CDR1 GTSNPN, CDR2 SVGIG (reference sequence). The CDR3 consists of 17 residues. Assay: immunoSEQ multiplex PCR; the TCRdb copy retains only in-frame clones and omits some. The table includes 69,000 or so clones, over 75% detected once. The origin of this receptor is a female donor in good health, enrolled as a control in a pregnancy study. The V and J genes are TRBV30 and TRBJ1-6; 10 bases map to TRBD1. The source material was CD4+ T cells from peripheral blood mononuclear cells, sampled in the third trimester of pregnancy. CDR3 coding DNA: TGTGCCTGGAGCCGGGACAGGGGAGGCTCCTATAATTCACCCCTCCACTTT. Translated: CAWSRDRGGSYNSPLHF.